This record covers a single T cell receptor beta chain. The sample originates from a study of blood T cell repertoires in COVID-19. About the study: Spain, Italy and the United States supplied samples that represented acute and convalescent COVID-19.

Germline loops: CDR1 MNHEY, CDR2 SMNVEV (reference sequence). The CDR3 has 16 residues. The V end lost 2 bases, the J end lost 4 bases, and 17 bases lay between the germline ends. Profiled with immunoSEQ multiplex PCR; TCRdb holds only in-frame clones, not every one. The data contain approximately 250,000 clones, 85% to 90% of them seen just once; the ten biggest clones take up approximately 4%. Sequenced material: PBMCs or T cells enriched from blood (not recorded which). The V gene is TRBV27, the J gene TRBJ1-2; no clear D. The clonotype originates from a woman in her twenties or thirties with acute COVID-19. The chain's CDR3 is CASSLTELSRGYGYTF. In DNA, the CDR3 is TGTGCCAGCAGTTTAACAGAATTAAGTCGGGGCTATGGCTACACCTTC.